Sequencing of this TCR beta chain was carried out in a study of OX40 agonist ivuxolimab in advanced cancers. The study's findings and limits: The authors did not determine the antigen specificity of the expanded peripheral T cells.

With respect to this clone: What it binds is not known.

Germline V gene lookup returns CDR1 LNHDA and CDR2 SQIVND (reference sequence). Trimming took off 2 bases at V and 1 base at J, with 6 bases between the two ends. CDR3 length equals 14 residues. Assay used: immunoSEQ multiplex PCR; TCRdb lists only in-frame clones, some missing. The table has 74,000 or so clones, 80% to 95% seen once; the top ten hold more than 1.5%. The clonotype was recovered from an adult with an advanced solid tumor such as melanoma, head and neck, liver or kidney cancer. The chain joins TRBV19 to TRBJ2-4, with D maybe TRBD1 (6 bases). The sample here was CD4+ or CD8+ T cells sorted from blood, taken in a trial of the OX40 agonist ivuxolimab. The CDR3 protein is CASSITGAKNIQYF. In DNA form, the CDR3 reads TGTGCCAGTAGTATAACAGGGGCCAAAAACATTCAGTACTTC.